These 30 T cell receptor beta chains were sequenced from one sample in a study of blood T cell repertoires in COVID-19. TCRdb's table, derived via immunoSEQ multiplex PCR, lists solely in-frame clones and lacks some. The sample shows 250,000 to 300,000 clones, roughly 80% of them seen only once. Sequencing was carried out using PBMCs or T cells enriched from blood (not recorded which). These receptor sequences come from a man aged 40-55 years who had been exposed to COVID-19.

Notes on this clone: Mismatch with germline at one junction end may stem from a read error. The V and J genes are TRBV18 and TRBJ1-3; D perhaps matches TRBD1 (6 bases). Germline V gene data show CDR1 as KGHSH and CDR2 as LQKENI. This CDR3 is built from 17 residues. Here the CDR3 DNA reads TGTGCCAGCTCAACACCAAACACAGGGCGAACTGGAAACACCATATATTTT. It encodes CASSTPNTGRTGNTIYF.

The J gene is TRBJ2-1, the V gene TRBV3-1 (or the pseudogene TRBV3-2); D possibly corresponds to TRBD2 (5 bases). Trimming removed 3 bases at V and 3 bases at J, with 12 bases between. The CDR3 runs 15 residues. Per the germline V gene, CDR1 is LGHDT and CDR2 is YNNKEL (reference sequence). CDR3 sequence: CASSQGSGNYNEQFF. The CDR3 nucleotides are TGTGCCAGCAGCCAGGGTTCGGGGAACTACAATGAGCAGTTCTTC.

Only one count was recorded for this clone. The rearrangement joins TRBV5-1 to TRBJ1-1, with 8 bases lining up with TRBD1. The J segment lost 6 bases and the V segment lost 7 bases, leaving 8 bases of the junction unmatched. The V gene's germline CDR1 is SGHRS and CDR2 YFSETQ. This CDR3 contains 13 residues. The DNA of the CDR3 is TGCGCCAGCCGCGACACAGGGGGTGCTGAAGCTTTCTTT. Translating gives CASRDTGGAEAFF.

The chain combines TRBV9 with TRBJ1-2, with a tentative D call TRBD1 (6 bases). V gave up 0 bases and J gave up 2 bases, with 14 bases separating them. Germline CDR1 SGDLS, CDR2 YYNGEE. This CDR3 has 16 amino acids. As DNA, the CDR3 is TGTGCCAGCAGCGTAGGGTTTCAGGGGCGGAACTATGGCTACACCTTC. Its translation is CASSVGFQGRNYGYTF.

This clone occurred a few times. This chain links TRBV7-9 with TRBJ2-7; possible D gene TRBD1, 6 bases. Germline V gene lookup returns CDR1 SEHNR and CDR2 FQNEAQ (reference sequence). This CDR3 has 11 amino acids. The V end was cut by 4 bases, the J end by 6 bases, with 7 bases between. The CDR3 loop reads CASSSGVEQYF. The CDR3 DNA reads as TGTGCCAGCAGCTCAGGGGTCGAGCAGTACTTC.

The CDR3 coding sequence is TGTGCCAGCGCGCCTGGGGGGGAACAGCCCCAGCATTTT. Its translation is CASAPGGEQPQHF. The chain combines TRBV2 with TRBJ1-5, with D perhaps TRBD1 (5 bases). Germline V lookup: CDR1 SNHLY, CDR2 FYNNEI. V shed 8 bases and J shed 7 bases, with 15 bases lying between them. There are 13 residues in the CDR3.

The chain joins TRBV25-1 to TRBJ1-1; 9 bases agree with TRBD1. CDR1 MGHDK and CDR2 SYGVNS come from the germline V gene. The CDR3 runs 17 residues. Trimming cost V 5 bases and J 0 bases; bases outside gene matches: 10. The CDR3 reads CASSQTTGGVMNTEAFF. The DNA for the CDR3 is TGTGCCAGCAGTCAAACTACAGGGGGCGTGATGAACACTGAAGCTTTCTTT.

The V call is TRBV19, the J call TRBJ2-7, with 7 bases matching TRBD1. The CDR3 extends over 14 amino acids. Germline CDR1 reads LNHDA; CDR2 reads SQIVND (reference sequence). Unmatched junction bases numbered 8, after V lost 7 bases and J lost 2 bases. The CDR3 DNA sequence: TGTGCCAGTAACCGACAGGGTTATCCCTACGAGCAGTACTTC. This encodes CASNRQGYPYEQYF. Full variable domain (outside the CDR3, taken from reference TRBV19 and TRBJ2-7): DGGITQSPKYLFRKEGQNVTLSCEQNLNHDAMYWYRQDPGQGLRLIYYSQIVNDFQKGDIAEGYSVSREKKESFPLTVTSAQKNPTAFYLCASNRQGYPYEQYFGPGTRLTVT.

This chain connects TRBV7-3 to TRBJ1-1, with 7 bases identical to TRBD1. V gave up 5 bases and J gave up 0 bases; unmatched junction bases: 6. Germline assignment: CDR1 SGHTA and CDR2 FQGTGA. The CDR3 spans 15 residues. The CDR3 sequence is CASSATQGMNTEAFF. The CDR3 nucleotides read TGTGCCAGCAGCGCGACACAGGGGATGAACACTGAAGCTTTCTTT. The full variable domain, its missing parts supplied by reference TRBV7-3 and TRBJ1-1, is GAGVSQTPSNKVTEKGKYVELRCDPISGHTALYWYRQSLGQGPEFLIYFQGTGAADDSGLPNDRFFAVRPEGSVSTLKIQRTERGDSAVYLCASSATQGMNTEAFFGQGTRLTVV.

The chain employs TRBV5-1 and TRBJ1-2; TRBD1 aligns across 9 bases. Germline V gene sequence: CDR1 SGHRS, CDR2 YFSETQ. The V gene end was trimmed by 0 bases and the J gene end by 1 base; junction bases not matched to a gene: 7. The CDR3 contains 17 residues. CDR3 region: CASSLATGTGYNYGYTF. For the CDR3, the DNA is TGCGCCAGCAGCTTGGCCACCGGGACAGGGTATAACTATGGCTACACCTTC.

This sequence joins TRBV15 and TRBJ2-7, with 8 bases lining up with TRBD2. J lost 2 bases, V lost 0 bases, and 0 bases had no gene match. Germline-derived CDR1 and CDR2 are LNHNV and YYDKDF (reference sequence). This CDR3 region has 14 residues. Here the CDR3 DNA reads TGTGCCACCAGCAGAGAGGGACTAGCCTACGAGCAGTACTTC. It is translated as CATSREGLAYEQYF. Filled out from reference TRBV15 and TRBJ2-7, the complete variable domain reads DAMVIQNPRYQVTQFGKPVTLSCSQTLNHNVMYWYQQKSSQAPKLLFHYYDKDFNNEADTPDNFQSRRPNTSFCFLDIRSPGLGDTAMYLCATSREGLAYEQYFGPGTRLTVT.

This chain joins TRBV5-6 and TRBJ2-2; 8 bases agree with TRBD2. The CDR3 spans 18 residues. V gave up 4 bases and J gave up 5 bases; unmatched junction bases: 16. Germline loops: CDR1 SGHDT, CDR2 YYEEEE. CDR3 residues: CASSPGGLVSGETGELFF. In DNA form, the CDR3 reads TGTGCCAGCAGCCCGGGGGGGCTTGTTTCCGGGGAAACCGGGGAGCTGTTTTTT.

The rearrangement links TRBV9 to TRBJ2-1; TRBD1 agrees at 11 bases. The germline V gene has CDR1 SGDLS and CDR2 YYNGEE. The CDR3 totals 15 residues. V lost 2 bases and J lost 7; bases outside the gene matches: 5. CDR3 sequence (DNA): TGTGCCAGCAGCGTTGGACAGGGGGCGCGAAATGAGCAGTTCTTC. This translates into CASSVGQGARNEQFF.

V and J are TRBV18 and TRBJ1-3; TRBD1 matches 7 bases. The V segment lost 9 bases and the J segment 4 bases; nucleotides outside the gene matches: 6. Germline loops: CDR1 KGHSH, CDR2 LQKENI. The CDR3 extends over 13 amino acids. The CDR3 DNA reads TGTGCCAGTACAACAGGGGAAGGAAACACCATATATTTT. It yields the protein CASTTGEGNTIYF.

This clone was recorded a few times. The chain combines TRBV3-1 (or the pseudogene TRBV3-2) with TRBJ2-2; no definite D call. Germline CDR1 reads LGHDT; CDR2 reads YNNKEL (reference sequence). The CDR3 consists of 13 residues. V lost 0 bases, J lost 5 bases, and 4 bases lay in between. The chain's CDR3 is CASSQDQTGELFF. The CDR3 nucleotides read TGTGCCAGCAGCCAAGATCAAACCGGGGAGCTGTTTTTT.

The rearrangement joins TRBV6-5 to TRBJ2-7; no firm D call. The CDR3 sequence is 11 residues long. The V gene's germline CDR1 is MNHEY and CDR2 SVGAGI. The V end was cut by 6 bases, the J end by 7 bases, with 10 bases between. The CDR3, as DNA: TGTGCCAGCAGGATCGGGTATGAGCAGTACTTC. It encodes CASRIGYEQYF.

This clone appeared once. The rearrangement links TRBV19 to TRBJ2-7, with a tentative D call TRBD2 (5 bases). Germline V lookup: CDR1 LNHDA, CDR2 SQIVND (reference sequence). The CDR3 is made up of 13 amino acids. Trimming shortened V by 4 bases and J by 3 bases, and 10 bases separated the two germline ends. In nucleotides, the CDR3 is TGTGCCAGTAGTAGGGCAGGACTCTACGAGCAGTACTTC. This translates into CASSRAGLYEQYF.

V usage is TRBV3-1 (or the pseudogene TRBV3-2) and J usage is TRBJ1-5, with no clear D. With 0 bases removed from V and 7 bases from J, the gap between germline ends came to 13 bases. The CDR3 runs 15 residues. The V gene's germline CDR1 is LGHDT and CDR2 YNNKEL (reference sequence). The CDR3 here is CASSQDRAGGQPQHF. Written as DNA, the CDR3 is TGTGCCAGCAGCCAAGATAGGGCGGGAGGGCAGCCCCAGCATTTT.

This clone has just a few counts. This chain links TRBV27 with TRBJ2-7; 7 bases align to TRBD1. CDR1 is MNHEY and CDR2 is SMNVEV in the germline V gene (reference sequence). CDR3 length: 11 amino acids. The V gene end was trimmed by 4 bases and the J gene end by 11 bases; junction bases not matched to a gene: 5. The CDR3 is CASSSIQGEYF. The CDR3 DNA sequence: TGTGCCAGCAGTTCCATCCAGGGGGAGTACTTC.

Only a few counts were recorded for this clone. CDR3 bases: TGTGCCAGCGGAACCCTTCAGGGTAAGCTAGCTTTCTTT. Translating it yields CASGTLQGKLAFF. The V and J genes are TRBV2 and TRBJ1-1, with D perhaps matching TRBD1 (5 bases). From germline, CDR1 is SNHLY and CDR2 FYNNEI. This CDR3 comprises 13 residues. Trimming took 8 bases from V and 10 from J, leaving 20 bases between them. Drawing the rest from reference TRBV2 and TRBJ1-1, the complete variable domain is EPEVTQTPSHQVTQMGQEVILRCVPISNHLYFYWYRQILGQKVEFLVSFYNNEISEKSEIFDDQFSVERPDGSNFTLKIRSTKLEDSAMYFCASGTLQGKLAFFGQGTRLTVV.

The chain has TRBV18 and TRBJ1-4; D perhaps matches TRBD1 (6 bases). With 6 bases removed from V and 2 bases from J, the gap between germline ends came to 13 bases. This CDR3 is 15 amino acids long. The germline V gene has CDR1 KGHSH and CDR2 LQKENI. The CDR3 loop is CASSDMRGTNEKLFF. CDR3 sequence (DNA): TGTGCCAGCTCCGATATGAGGGGGACTAATGAAAAACTGTTTTTT.

The genes are TRBV9 and TRBJ1-1, with D hard to call. The CDR3 contains 14 residues. Between the trimmed V and J ends, which lost 0 bases and 3 bases, there was a span of 9 bases. The germline V gene has CDR1 SGDLS and CDR2 YYNGEE. For the CDR3, the DNA is TGTGCCAGCAGCGTAGAGGTGGAGTACACTGAAGCTTTCTTT. Encoded protein: CASSVEVEYTEAFF.

The genes are TRBV5-1 and TRBJ2-5, with 7 bases aligning to TRBD1. V lost 4 bases, J lost 4 bases, and 7 bases stayed unmatched. Germline CDR1 is SGHRS and CDR2 is YFSETQ. This CDR3 spans 14 amino acids. For the CDR3, the DNA is TGCGCCAGCAGCGAACAGGGGATTGGAGAGACCCAGTACTTC. Amino acids: CASSEQGIGETQYF. The variable domain in full, with the rest retrieved from reference TRBV5-1 and TRBJ2-5, is KAGVTQTPRYLIKTRGQQVTLSCSPISGHRSVSWYQQTPGQGLQFLFEYFSETQRNKGNFPGRFSGRQFSNSRSEMNVSTLELGDSALYLCASSEQGIGETQYFGPGTRLLVL.

This clone appeared once. The chain employs TRBV2 and TRBJ2-5; TRBD1 might be the D (6 bases). V lost 0 bases and J 5 bases, leaving 16 bases between the germline ends. Germline CDR1 and CDR2: SNHLY and FYNNEI. The CDR3 totals 16 residues. CDR3 in amino acids: CASSEALGSGVETQYF. The CDR3 nucleotides are TGTGCCAGCAGTGAAGCGTTGGGGTCAGGGGTCGAGACCCAGTACTTC.

The chain combines TRBV5-8 with TRBJ2-5; tentative D call: TRBD2 (6 bases). The CDR3 extends over 14 amino acids. The germline V gene has CDR1 SGHTS and CDR2 YDEGEE. The germline V and J ends were trimmed by 1 base and 2 bases, with 9 bases remaining between them. CDR3 in amino acids: CASSLNGRQETQYF. The CDR3 DNA is TGTGCCAGCAGCTTGAACGGGAGACAAGAGACCCAGTACTTC.

In regard to this clone: Other nucleotide sequences from this sample produce the same CDR3. The genes are TRBV30 and TRBJ2-1; D not certain. Trimming shortened V by 4 bases and J by 3 bases, and 4 bases separated the two germline ends. Germline CDR1 GTSNPN, CDR2 SVGIG (reference sequence). The CDR3 has 11 residues. The CDR3 spells CAWTLYNEQFF. The DNA for the CDR3 is TGTGCCTGGACCCTCTACAATGAGCAGTTCTTC. The full variable domain, in which reference TRBV30 and TRBJ2-1 provide the parts outside the CDR3, is SQTIHQWPATLVQPVGSPLSLECTVEGTSNPNLYWYRQAAGRGLQLLFYSVGIGQISSEVPQNLSASRPQDRQFILSSKKLLLSDSGFYLCAWTLYNEQFFGPGTRLTVL.

V usage is TRBV11-2 and J usage is TRBJ1-2, with D possibly matching TRBD1 (6 bases). The V gene lost 2 bases and the J gene lost 4 bases, with 17 bases spanning the gap. Germline V gene data show CDR1 as SGHAT and CDR2 as FQNNGV. This CDR3 spans 16 amino acids. CDR3 loop: CASSLPLPGVFYGYTF. In DNA, the CDR3 is TGTGCCAGCAGCTTACCCCTACCAGGGGTGTTCTATGGCTACACCTTC.

CDR3 amino acids: CASSVGVAGGETQYF. In nucleotides, the CDR3 is TGTGCCAGCAGCGTAGGAGTAGCGGGCGGAGAGACCCAGTACTTC. This sequence joins TRBV9 and TRBJ2-5, with TRBD2 identical over 7 bases. The CDR3 is 15 residues long. CDR1 is SGDLS, CDR2 YYNGEE, per germline. Losses at the gene ends were 0 bases for V and 4 bases for J; bases not matched to a gene: 6.

The CDR3: CASSQEAGGYSNQPQHF. The CDR3 DNA reads as TGCGCCAGCAGCCAGGAAGCAGGGGGATATAGCAATCAGCCCCAGCATTTT. The chain couples TRBV4-1 to TRBJ1-5, with TRBD1 matching over 7 bases. Per the germline V gene, CDR1 is MGHRA and CDR2 is YSYEKL. CDR3 length equals 17 residues. After removal of 3 bases from V and 0 bases from J, the junction contained 8 bases not matched to a gene.

The rearrangement links TRBV21-1 to TRBJ1-1. TRBV21-1 is recorded as a pseudogene. The CDR3 sequence is 12 residues long. CDR3 residues: CASSKGDGEAFF. DNA of the CDR3: TGTGCCAGCAGCAAGGGAGATGGTGAAGCTTTCTTT.